Listed below are T cell receptor beta chains from one sample, sequenced in a study of shared clonotypes between healthy human individuals. Libraries were prepared by immunoSEQ multiplex PCR; TCRdb keeps only in-frame clonotypes and omits some of them. The profile shows 2 million to 2.5 million clones, roughly 95% of them singletons. Sequenced material: naive CD4+ T cells sorted from blood. The origin of the receptors is a man between 18 and 35 years old in good health. The CDR3 runs from the conserved cysteine through the conserved F or W. Fields, in order: J gene, clone size, V gene, D gene, CDR3 DNA, CDR3 protein. A D gene is named only where the DNA matches it firmly. Expanded clones get a size class; other rows say once, few or many, or leave the size out.

>TRBJ1-2|.|TRBV6-1|TRBD1
TGTGCCAGCAGTGTAGGGACAGGGCTTCTCTATGGCTACACCTTC
CASSVGTGLLYGYTF
>TRBJ2-7|.|TRBV29-1|.
TGCAGCGTAGGAGATGGGTACGAGCAGTACTTC
CSVGDGYEQYF
>TRBJ2-1|once|TRBV30|TRBD1
TGTGCCTGGAGTTCCGGAACAGGGGGGAACAATGAGCAGTTCTTC
CAWSSGTGGNNEQFF
>TRBJ1-2|.|TRBV6-6|.
TGTGCCAGCACAGACACGCGCTACGGCTACACCTTC
CASTDTRYGYTF
>TRBJ2-2|.|TRBV7-9|TRBD2
TGTGCCAGCAGCCGGACTAGCGGGATTTACACCGGGGAGCTGTTTTTT
CASSRTSGIYTGELFF
>TRBJ2-1|.|TRBV5-5|TRBD2
TGTGCCAGCAGCTCTAGCGGGAGCTCCTACAATGAGCAGTTCTTC
CASSSSGSSYNEQFF
>TRBJ1-5|.|TRBV18|.
TGTGCCAGCTCACCGGAGGGAAATCAGCCCCAGCATTTT
CASSPEGNQPQHF
>TRBJ2-3|.|TRBV30|.
TGTGCCTGGAGTGTACGGCTGACGAGCACAGATACGCAGTATTTT
CAWSVRLTSTDTQYF
>TRBJ2-6|.|TRBV4-1|.
TGCGCCAGCAGCCAAGATGACAGTTCCCGCTCTGGGGCCAACGTCCTGACTTTC
CASSQDDSSRSGANVLTF
>TRBJ2-2|.|TRBV7-7|TRBD1
TGTGCTAGCAGCTTATCGACAGGGACCGGGGAGCTGTTTTTT
CASSLSTGTGELFF
>TRBJ1-2|.|TRBV6-6|.
TGTGCCGCGTGGCTACTTAACTATGGCTACACCTTC
CAAWLLNYGYTF
>TRBJ1-4|once|TRBV30|TRBD1
TGTGCCTGGAGTGCTAGACAGGGGGTTAATGAAAAACTGTTTTTT
CAWSARQGVNEKLFF
>TRBJ1-1|.|TRBV12-5|.
TGTGCTAGTGGTTTGCGGGAAGGGACTGAAGCTTTCTTT
CASGLREGTEAFF
>TRBJ2-3|once|TRBV6-6|TRBD1
TGTGCCAGCAGTACACAGGGGGCGAAAGATACGCAGTATTTT
CASSTQGAKDTQYF
>TRBJ2-3|.|TRBV29-1|TRBD1
TGCAGCGCCGAAACAGGGGGCAGAACAGATACGCAGTATTTT
CSAETGGRTDTQYF
>TRBJ2-7|once|TRBV6-1|TRBD1
TGTGCCAGCAGTGTTGGGACAGGGTCCAACGAGCAGTACTTC
CASSVGTGSNEQYF
>TRBJ1-6|few|TRBV6-1|.
TGTGCCAGCAGTGAAGACGGTAATTCACCCCTCCACTTT
CASSEDGNSPLHF
>TRBJ1-6|once|TRBV13|.
TGTGCCAGCAGCTTCAGAACCTCCTATAATTCACCCCTCCACTTT
CASSFRTSYNSPLHF
>TRBJ2-5|.|TRBV5-1|TRBD1
TGCGCCAGCAGCGCCGGGACAGTACAAGAGACCCAGTACTTC
CASSAGTVQETQYF
>TRBJ1-4|.|TRBV30|TRBD1
TGTGCCTGGAGGGACCCGGGACAGGGTCTGAAAAAACTGTTTTTT
CAWRDPGQGLKKLFF
>TRBJ2-5|.|TRBV18|.
TGTGCCAGCTCACCAGGTATAACAGGGGAGACCCAGTACTTC
CASSPGITGETQYF
>TRBJ1-2|.|TRBV2|.
TGTGCCAGCAGTGGAGGGGCGATCTATGGCTACACCTTC
CASSGGAIYGYTF
>TRBJ2-7|.|TRBV6-5|TRBD2
TGTGCCAGCAGTTACTCTAGCGGGAGGTACGAGCAGTACTTC
CASSYSSGRYEQYF
>TRBJ2-7|.|TRBV30|TRBD1
TGTGCCTGGAGTGTAAGTTCCAGGGGGAACTACGAGCAGTACTTC
CAWSVSSRGNYEQYF
>TRBJ2-5|.|TRBV5-1|TRBD2
TGCGCCAGCAGCTCGGGGACTAGGGGTGGAGAGACCCAGTACTTC
CASSSGTRGGETQYF
>TRBJ2-2|once|TRBV7-6|.
TGTGCCAGCAGCTGGGGTAGGGGCCGCACCGGGGAGCTGTTTTTT
CASSWGRGRTGELFF
>TRBJ1-3|.|TRBV5-4|.
TGTGCCAGCAGCTTGGGAGGTCACACAGACTCTGGAAACACCATATATTTT
CASSLGGHTDSGNTIYF
>TRBJ1-1|.|TRBV10-3|.
TGTGCCATCAGTGATTCCCTTGGGGAGAGGACTGAAGCTTTCTTT
CAISDSLGERTEAFF
>TRBJ1-5|.|TRBV6-1|.
TGTGCCAGCAGTGAAGAGCGGTTTTATAGCAATCAGCCCCAGCATTTT
CASSEERFYSNQPQHF
>TRBJ2-5|.|TRBV11-2|TRBD2
TGTGCCAGCAGCTTAGTGGGACTAGCAAAAGAGACCCAGTACTTC
CASSLVGLAKETQYF
>TRBJ2-5|.|TRBV9|TRBD1
TGTGCCAGCAGCGCTCGGACAGGGATGGGAGAGACCCAGTACTTC
CASSARTGMGETQYF
>TRBJ1-1|.|TRBV30|.
TGTGCCTGGAGTGTACCCCCGATGACTGAAGCTTTCTTT
CAWSVPPMTEAFF
>TRBJ2-1|.|TRBV6-4|TRBD2
TGTGCCAGCAGTCACCCCCCTAGCGGGCCGAGCTCCTACAATGAGCAGTTCTTC
CASSHPPSGPSSYNEQFF
>TRBJ2-1|.|TRBV10-1|.
TGCGCCAGCAGTGAGTCAGGGGGGAATGAGCAGTTCTTC
CASSESGGNEQFF
>TRBJ1-2|.|TRBV29-1|.
TGCAGCGTTGAAGAAGGCGGGTATGGCTACACCTTC
CSVEEGGYGYTF
>TRBJ1-4|.|TRBV5-4|TRBD1
TGTGCCAGCAGCGGGGGACAGGGTAATGAAAAACTGTTTTTT
CASSGGQGNEKLFF
>TRBJ2-7|.|TRBV10-3|.
TGTGCCATCAGTGGGGGAGACGGTCGGGAGCAGTACTTC
CAISGGDGREQYF
>TRBJ2-2|.|TRBV5-1|.
TGCGCCAGCAGCTTGGGGGTGGACACCGGGGAGCTGTTTTTT
CASSLGVDTGELFF
>TRBJ2-1|.|TRBV9|.
TGTGCCAGCACCTTAAGGGGGGACATAAACTACAATGAGCAGTTCTTC
CASTLRGDINYNEQFF
>TRBJ1-4|.|TRBV18|.
TGTGCCAGCTCACCACCGAGGGGGTCCAATGAAAAACTGTTTTTT
CASSPPRGSNEKLFF
>TRBJ2-1|.|TRBV28|.
TGTGCCAGCATCCGACAGACGAGCTCCTACAATGAGCAGTTCTTC
CASIRQTSSYNEQFF